The 13 T cell receptor beta chains below all came from one sample that was sequenced in a study of cytomegalovirus exposure and HLA in healthy donors. PCR used 60 Vbeta primers and 13 Jbeta primers. Profiled with immunoSEQ multiplex PCR; TCRdb holds only in-frame clones, not every one. Counted here are 200,000 or so clones, around 85% occurring once; the ten biggest clones make up 0.22%. The source material was PBMCs. All receptors come from a girl aged 2-10 years in good health and CMV-seronegative.

The chain has TRBV19 and TRBJ1-2, with D hard to call. Trimming removed 6 bases from V and 1 base from J, with 9 bases in between. CDR1 and CDR2 (germline): LNHDA, SQIVND (reference sequence). The CDR3 is 13 amino acids. CDR3 residues: CASSPDINYGYTF. The DNA of the CDR3 is TGTGCCAGTAGCCCCGACATTAACTATGGCTACACCTTC. Variable domain in full (rest from reference TRBV19 and TRBJ1-2): DGGITQSPKYLFRKEGQNVTLSCEQNLNHDAMYWYRQDPGQGLRLIYYSQIVNDFQKGDIAEGYSVSREKKESFPLTVTSAQKNPTAFYLCASSPDINYGYTFGSGTRLTVV.

This chain uses TRBV30 with TRBJ2-7; the D gene is possibly TRBD2 (5 bases). The germline V gene encodes CDR1 GTSNPN and CDR2 SVGIG (reference sequence). V was pared by 0 bases and J by 5 bases, with 11 bases between. CDR3 size: 13 residues. CDR3 region: CAWSVLDLDEQYF. The CDR3 DNA reads TGTGCCTGGAGTGTACTGGACTTAGACGAGCAGTACTTC.

The chain has TRBV10-1 and TRBJ1-1, with D maybe TRBD1 (6 bases). The germline V and J ends were trimmed by 8 bases and 4 bases, with 14 bases remaining between them. The germline V gene has CDR1 WNHNN and CDR2 SYGVQD (reference sequence). This CDR3 contains 13 residues. In DNA form, the CDR3 reads TGCGCCAGCTCTCTAGGACAGAGCACTGAAGCTTTCTTT. Translation: CASSLGQSTEAFF.

The sample holds one count of this clone. The chain carries TRBV25-1 and TRBJ2-5, with D unclear. The J call is doubtful: the DNA matches TRBJ2-7 better. CDR3 length equals 14 residues. Germline CDR1 MGHDK, CDR2 SYGVNS. The CDR3 coding sequence is TGTGCCAGCAGTGAATGGTTTTCTCCAGGCGAGCAGTACTTC. Translating it yields CASSEWFSPGEQYF.

The chain uses TRBV9 and TRBJ2-6, with a possible D match to TRBD2 (5 bases). Trimming stripped 0 bases from V and 2 bases from J, with 15 bases between. Germline V lookup: CDR1 SGDLS, CDR2 YYNGEE. The CDR3 totals 18 residues. For the CDR3, the DNA is TGTGCCAGCAGCGTAGCTACGGGAATGGTCGCTGGGGCCAACGTCCTGACTTTC. It is translated as CASSVATGMVAGANVLTF.

The chain links TRBV7-9 to TRBJ2-2; 7 bases are shared with TRBD1. The CDR3 has 16 amino acids. Germline CDR1 reads SEHNR; CDR2 reads FQNEAQ (reference sequence). The trim removed 2 bases at V and 3 bases at J, leaving 6 bases unmatched. As DNA, the CDR3 is TGTGCCAGCAGCTTACCCCGGACAGGACACACCGGGGAGCTGTTTTTT. Its translation: CASSLPRTGHTGELFF.

This clone appeared a single time. The rearrangement uses TRBV27 and TRBJ2-7; 7 bases map to TRBD1. Germline V CDR1 and CDR2: MNHEY, SMNVEV (reference sequence). The CDR3 length is 15 residues. Trimming cost V 6 bases and J 3 bases; bases outside gene matches: 11. The CDR3 is CASSDPTGPYYEQYF. The CDR3 DNA follows: TGTGCCAGCAGCGACCCGACAGGGCCTTACTACGAGCAGTACTTC.

J is TRBJ2-7 and V is TRBV2; TRBD2 agrees at 9 bases. In germline, CDR1 is SNHLY, CDR2 FYNNEI. The CDR3 is made up of 14 amino acids. With 6 bases clipped from V and 3 bases from J, the junction kept 6 bases outside the gene matches. The CDR3 here is CASRIAGALYEQYF. The CDR3 bases are TGTGCCAGCAGAATAGCGGGGGCCCTCTACGAGCAGTACTTC.

Worth noting for this clone: A read error may produce the germline difference seen at one junction end. The genes are TRBV6-1 and TRBJ2-7, with 12 bases identical to TRBD2. The CDR3 extends over 15 amino acids. Germline-derived CDR1 and CDR2 are MNHNS and SASEGT. The CDR3 reads CASSQSSGGADEQHF. In nucleotides, the CDR3 is TGTGCCAGCAGTCAATCTAGCGGGGGGGCCGATGAGCAGCACTTC.

This rearrangement joins TRBV4-1 to TRBJ2-1; the D is unclear. There are 12 residues in the CDR3. V gave up 5 bases and J gave up 5 bases, with 7 bases separating them. Germline-derived CDR1 and CDR2 are MGHRA and YSYEKL. As DNA, the CDR3 is TGCGCCAGCAGCGGCATCGACAATGAGCAGTTCTTC. This sequence encodes CASSGIDNEQFF.

The rearrangement joins TRBV9 to TRBJ1-2; 8 nucleotides line up with TRBD1. Losses at the gene ends were 1 base for V and 12 bases for J; bases not matched to a gene: 8. Germline CDR1 and CDR2: SGDLS and YYNGEE. The CDR3 spans 13 residues. The CDR3, as DNA: TGTGCCAGCAGCGTAATTACCAGGGGGCAGCACACCTTC. Amino acid sequence: CASSVITRGQHTF.

The genes are TRBV7-9 and TRBJ1-2; D unresolved. The CDR3 has 15 residues. V lost 9 bases, J lost 2 bases, and 19 bases lay in between. Germline V gene data show CDR1 as SEHNR and CDR2 as FQNEAQ (reference sequence). The CDR3 protein is CARNKSGGPNYGYTF. CDR3 DNA: TGTGCCAGGAATAAATCCGGAGGCCCCAACTATGGCTACACCTTC.

This clone was seen once. V usage is TRBV2 and J usage is TRBJ1-1; a possible D gene is TRBD1 (6 bases). CDR1 is SNHLY, CDR2 FYNNEI, per germline. This CDR3 has 15 amino acids. Trimming removed 8 bases at V and 3 bases at J, with 19 bases between. Here the CDR3 DNA reads TGTGCCAGCCTAGTCCTTGGGACACCGCACACTGAAGCTTTCTTT. This gives the protein CASLVLGTPHTEAFF.